The following is a T cell receptor beta chain sequence with its context. The data belong to a study of PD-L1 blockade in urothelial cancer. Overall study: The patients' atezolizumab therapy, 1,200 mg intravenously every 3 weeks, started in about 2014. Prior regimens of chemotherapy numbered 0 to 3 per patient. Blood underwent analysis 3 weeks (second dose) and 6 weeks after treatment began. A median of about 140,000 T cells was found in the blood samples.

The repertoire was sequenced with immunoSEQ multiplex PCR; TCRdb's copy has only in-frame clones and lacks some. The data show 85,000 to 90,000 clones, over 65% seen once. Time point here: pretreatment peripheral blood. The source is a man aged 55 to 70 with urothelial cancer. The sample here was PBMCs, taken around atezolizumab (anti-PD-L1) treatment.

CDR3 sequence (DNA): TGTGCCAGCAGTGAAATGAGTGTTATGGGGGAGCTGTTTTTT. This gives the protein CASSEMSVMGELFF. The V and J genes are TRBV6-1 and TRBJ2-2; D is unresolved. Germline V lookup: CDR1 MNHNS, CDR2 SASEGT. V was clipped by 2 bases and J by 8 bases, with 12 bases between them. There are 14 residues in the CDR3.